The 29 T cell receptor beta chains listed next were all sequenced from one sample in a study of blood T cell repertoires in COVID-19. The table came from immunoSEQ multiplex PCR; TCRdb's copy has only in-frame clones and leaves some out. This table has some 320,000 clones, approximately 88% appearing once. Sequencing was carried out using PBMCs or T cells enriched from blood (not recorded which). The receptors derive from a man between 60 and 75 years old who had recovered from COVID-19.

The J gene is TRBJ2-7, the V gene TRBV18; D unresolved. The CDR3 is 12 amino acids. V gave up 3 bases and J gave up 4 bases, with 7 bases separating them. Germline assignment: CDR1 KGHSH and CDR2 LQKENI. The CDR3 spells CASSPGPYEQYF. Written as DNA, the CDR3 is TGTGCCAGCTCACCGGGCCCGTACGAGCAGTACTTC.

The chain recombines TRBV28 with TRBJ2-1; TRBD2 aligns across 9 bases. V dropped 7 bases and J dropped 10; count of bases not matched to a gene: 20. Germline-derived CDR1 and CDR2 are MDHEN and SYDVKM. The CDR3 is 17 amino acids. CDR3 bases: TGTGCCAGCACCAAACCTGCCGGGACTAGCCCCTCGGGCGAGCAGTTCTTC. Translating it yields CASTKPAGTSPSGEQFF.

The chain employs TRBV30 and TRBJ1-1; D is possibly TRBD1 (6 bases). CDR1 and CDR2 (germline): GTSNPN, SVGIG (reference sequence). V lost 2 bases, J lost 4 bases, and 14 bases lay in between. The CDR3 is 14 amino acids. The CDR3 DNA reads TGTGCCTGGAGTCATAACAGGGTGAGCACTGAAGCTTTCTTT. Translated, it gives CAWSHNRVSTEAFF.

This sequence joins TRBV7-3 and TRBJ2-3; tentatively, D is TRBD2 (5 bases). This CDR3 has 15 residues. V lost 2 bases and J lost 1, with 10 bases in between. Germline CDR1 is SGHTA and CDR2 is FQGTGA. CDR3 sequence (DNA): TGTGCCAGCAGCTTAGGTTTTAGCGGCACAGATACGCAGTATTTT. It translates to CASSLGFSGTDTQYF.

This clone was seen only once. The rearrangement uses TRBV5-1 and TRBJ2-7; D unresolved. The V end lost 4 bases, the J end lost 2 bases, and 19 bases lay between the germline ends. This CDR3 has 16 residues. Germline lookup yields CDR1 SGHRS and CDR2 YFSETQ. The CDR3 protein is CASSPSPTEVTYEQYF. DNA for the CDR3: TGCGCCAGCAGCCCTTCCCCCACTGAGGTAACCTACGAGCAGTACTTC.

J is TRBJ2-7 and V is TRBV9; 9 nucleotides agree with TRBD1. This CDR3 is built from 14 residues. V lost 4 bases to trimming and J lost 2 bases; unmatched junction nucleotides: 4. The germline V gene encodes CDR1 SGDLS and CDR2 YYNGEE. DNA of the CDR3: TGTGCCAGCAGCCACGGACAGGGGACCTACGAGCAGTACTTC. It is translated as CASSHGQGTYEQYF.

The chain is built from TRBV24-1 and TRBJ2-1; 7 bases line up with TRBD1. The junction had 4 bases not matched to a gene; V was cut back by 9 bases and J by 3 bases. The CDR3 totals 13 residues. Germline lookup yields CDR1 KGHDR and CDR2 SFDVKD. CDR3 protein: CATAWDSYNEQFF. The DNA of the CDR3 is TGTGCCACCGCCTGGGACAGCTACAATGAGCAGTTCTTC.

The genes are TRBV28 and TRBJ2-1, with a weak D call TRBD1 (6 bases). This CDR3 region has 16 residues. Trimming shortened V by 2 bases and J by 1 base, and 12 bases separated the two germline ends. CDR1 and CDR2 (germline): MDHEN, SYDVKM. The CDR3 loop reads CASSLGGALSYNEQFF. The CDR3, as DNA: TGTGCCAGCAGTTTAGGGGGCGCTCTTTCCTACAATGAGCAGTTCTTC.

This chain connects TRBV7-8 to TRBJ2-3, with TRBD2 identical over 16 bases. Trimming cost V 5 bases and J 5 bases; bases outside gene matches: 7. CDR1 and CDR2 (germline): SGHVS, FQNEAQ. CDR3 length equals 17 residues. The CDR3 is CASSPGTSGRAGDTQYF. CDR3 DNA sequence: TGTGCCAGCAGCCCGGGGACTAGCGGGAGGGCGGGAGATACGCAGTATTTT. Full variable domain (missing parts from reference TRBV7-8 and TRBJ2-3): GAGVSQSPRYKVAKRGQDVALRCDPISGHVSLFWYQQALGQGPEFLTYFQNEAQLDKSGLPSDRFFAERPEGSVSTLKIQRTQQEDSAVYLCASSPGTSGRAGDTQYFGPGTRLTVL.

The chain joins TRBV28 to TRBJ2-1; 13 bases map to TRBD2. The CDR3 spans 15 residues. The ends lost 6 bases at V and 7 bases at J; junction bases unmatched: 6. Per germline, CDR1 MDHEN and CDR2 SYDVKM. The CDR3 reads CASRLGTSGKNEQFF. Written as DNA, the CDR3 is TGTGCCAGCAGGCTTGGGACTAGCGGGAAGAATGAGCAGTTCTTC.

The rearrangement uses TRBV27 and TRBJ2-7; D may be TRBD1 (5 bases). Germline CDR1 and CDR2: MNHEY and SMNVEV (reference sequence). The CDR3 extends over 17 amino acids. Trimming took 1 base from V and 2 from J, leaving 18 bases between them. DNA of the CDR3: TGTGCCAGCAGTTTATTCGGTGCAGGGCAAACCACCTACGAGCAGTACTTC. Translated: CASSLFGAGQTTYEQYF.

This CDR3 is CASSLVMSQGLTETQYF. CDR3 coding DNA: TGTGCCAGCAGCTTAGTTATGTCACAGGGGTTGACGGAGACCCAGTACTTC. The gene calls are TRBV7-2 and TRBJ2-5, with 7 bases identical to TRBD1. This CDR3 has 17 amino acids. CDR1 is SGHTA, CDR2 FQGNSA, per germline. V was pared by 1 base and J by 5 bases, with 13 bases of the junction left unmatched.

This chain joins TRBV6-5 and TRBJ1-6; D is unclear. The CDR3 is made up of 12 amino acids. Germline values: CDR1 MNHEY, CDR2 SVGAGI. Trimming removed 8 bases from V and 6 bases from J, with 8 bases in between. The DNA for the CDR3 is TGTGCCAGCGAGGCTCTTAATTCACCCCTCCACTTT. This codes for CASEALNSPLHF.

The CDR3 DNA follows: TGTGCCAGCAGTTTCGTTTCCACGGGACAGCACGCCCGCTACAATTCACCCCTCCACTTT. Its translation is CASSFVSTGQHARYNSPLHF. The gene calls are TRBV27 and TRBJ1-6; 7 positions agree with TRBD1. The CDR3 contains 20 residues. The germline V gene has CDR1 MNHEY and CDR2 SMNVEV (reference sequence). V trimming: 3 bases; J trimming: 7 bases; junction bases outside the gene matches: 21.

The chain couples TRBV28 to TRBJ2-1, with 12 nucleotides matching TRBD2. CDR3 size: 16 residues. The germline V gene encodes CDR1 MDHEN and CDR2 SYDVKM. The V and J ends lost 4 bases and 9 bases, in that order; junction bases with no gene match: 10. In DNA form, the CDR3 reads TGTGCCAGCAGTTCCCCGACTAGCGGGAGTCACTTTGAGCAGTTCTTC. Encoded protein: CASSSPTSGSHFEQFF.

The chain combines TRBV24-1 with TRBJ1-2; D call uncertain. The V and J ends lost 6 bases and 0 bases respectively, with 10 bases between them. This CDR3 contains 14 residues. Germline V lookup: CDR1 KGHDR, CDR2 SFDVKD. The CDR3 DNA sequence: TGTGCCACCAGTCCCGGCGGATCTAACTATGGCTACACCTTC. It codes for CATSPGGSNYGYTF.

This chain links TRBV7-6 with TRBJ2-1; perhaps TRBD1 as D (5 bases). In germline, CDR1 is SGHVS, CDR2 FNYEAQ. Trimming cost V 5 bases and J 7 bases, with 6 bases left between them. The CDR3 length is 11 residues. CDR3 sequence: CASSQGNEQFF. For the CDR3, the DNA is TGTGCCAGCAGCCAGGGTAATGAGCAGTTCTTC.

This rearrangement joins TRBV24-1 to TRBJ1-2; weak D call: TRBD1 (6 bases). The CDR3 totals 12 residues. Germline V gene data show CDR1 as KGHDR and CDR2 as SFDVKD. Trimming cost V 6 bases and J 4 bases, with 8 bases left between them. The CDR3 protein is CATSKQGYGYTF. As DNA, the CDR3 is TGTGCCACCAGTAAACAGGGCTATGGCTACACCTTC.

This rearrangement joins TRBV27 to TRBJ1-4; no firm D call. Germline V gene sequence: CDR1 MNHEY, CDR2 SMNVEV (reference sequence). V dropped 0 bases and J dropped 3 bases, with 11 bases sitting between them. The CDR3 totals 16 residues. The CDR3 DNA follows: TGTGCCAGCAGTTTATCGAATGGCTTGTCTAATGAAAAACTGTTTTTT. Translating gives CASSLSNGLSNEKLFF.

This chain links TRBV7-9 with TRBJ2-1; D perhaps matches TRBD1 (5 bases). Germline-derived CDR1 and CDR2 are SEHNR and FQNEAQ (reference sequence). The CDR3 consists of 13 residues. The germline V and J ends were trimmed by 5 bases and 9 bases, with 14 bases remaining between them. CDR3: CASSQDPRAEQFF. As DNA, the CDR3 is TGTGCCAGCAGCCAGGACCCCAGGGCTGAGCAGTTCTTC.

The chain combines TRBV5-4 with TRBJ1-2, with 8 bases that match TRBD1. The CDR3 length is 15 residues. Germline CDR1 is SGHNT and CDR2 is YYREEE (reference sequence). V shed 4 bases and J 7 bases; nucleotides not matched to a gene: 12. The CDR3 sequence is CASSPRGRIQGGYTF. Here the CDR3 DNA reads TGTGCCAGCAGCCCCAGGGGGCGCATTCAGGGTGGCTACACCTTC.

The CDR3 coding sequence is TGTGCCAGCAGTTCCTCTAGCGGTCCCTTATTGGAGCAGTACTTC. The encoded protein is CASSSSSGPLLEQYF. This chain connects TRBV6-5 to TRBJ2-7, with TRBD2 identical over 7 bases. Germline CDR1 and CDR2: MNHEY and SVGAGI. CDR3 size: 15 residues. Trimming cost V 4 bases and J 7 bases; bases outside gene matches: 13.

The CDR3 here is CASSVVPGENTGELFF. The CDR3 DNA follows: TGTGCCAGCAGCGTAGTCCCGGGGGAGAACACCGGGGAGCTGTTTTTT. V is TRBV9 and J is TRBJ2-2, with D possibly being TRBD2 (6 bases). With 0 bases removed from V and 1 base from J, the gap between germline ends came to 10 bases. The CDR3 has 16 amino acids. Germline V lookup: CDR1 SGDLS, CDR2 YYNGEE.

This clone showed up just once. V is TRBV28 and J is TRBJ1-3; 8 bases line up with TRBD1. The CDR3 contains 18 residues. V was pared by 8 bases and J by 0 bases, with 15 bases of the junction left unmatched. Looked up from germline, CDR1 is MDHEN and CDR2 is SYDVKM. DNA of the CDR3: TGTGCCAGCGGGGGGACAGGCGGAACCCTCGGCTCTGGAAACACCATATATTTT. Amino acids: CASGGTGGTLGSGNTIYF.

This sequence joins TRBV7-3 and TRBJ2-7; 7 bases are a match to TRBD2. CDR1 and CDR2 from the germline V gene are SGHTA and FQGTGA. The CDR3 length is 14 residues. The J segment lost 7 bases and the V segment lost 1 base, leaving 7 bases of the junction unmatched. The CDR3 is CASSLISPGGEQYF. The CDR3 region has the DNA TGTGCCAGCAGCTTAATCTCCCCCGGGGGGGAGCAGTACTTC. The full variable domain, in which reference TRBV7-3 and TRBJ2-7 provide the parts outside the CDR3, is GAGVSQTPSNKVTEKGKYVELRCDPISGHTALYWYRQSLGQGPEFLIYFQGTGAADDSGLPNDRFFAVRPEGSVSTLKIQRTERGDSAVYLCASSLISPGGEQYFGPGTRLTVT.

This chain links TRBV6-5 with TRBJ2-7; 7 nucleotides line up with TRBD2. CDR1 and CDR2 from the germline V gene are MNHEY and SVGAGI. This CDR3 is built from 14 residues. Trimming cost V 2 bases and J 1 base; bases outside gene matches: 2. The CDR3 region has the DNA TGTGCCAGCAGTTACGGGCGGGAGTCCTACGAGCAGTACTTC. Translated: CASSYGRESYEQYF.

This chain connects TRBV5-1 to TRBJ2-7, with 7 bases that match TRBD1. Trimming cost V 5 bases and J 2 bases; bases outside gene matches: 4. CDR1 SGHRS and CDR2 YFSETQ come from the germline V gene. The CDR3 loop spans 13 amino acids. The CDR3 coding sequence is TGCGCCAGCAGGAGACAGGGAGCCTACGAGCAGTACTTC. Translated: CASRRQGAYEQYF.

The CDR3 sequence: CASSIGPPTDRNTEAFF. In DNA form, the CDR3 reads TGTGCCAGTAGTATAGGGCCCCCCACTGACAGGAACACTGAAGCTTTCTTT. The chain combines TRBV19 with TRBJ1-1; D is perhaps TRBD1 (5 bases). Trimming took 1 base from V and 1 from J, leaving 16 bases between them. Per germline, CDR1 LNHDA and CDR2 SQIVND (reference sequence). This CDR3 comprises 17 residues.

The chain employs TRBV19 and TRBJ1-6; D unresolved. The CDR3 is 14 residues long. Germline-derived CDR1 and CDR2 are LNHDA and SQIVND (reference sequence). V shed 5 bases and J shed 5 bases, with 10 bases lying between them. The CDR3 bases are TGTGCCAGTAGTTCGAGGCAGAATAATTCACCCCTCCACTTT. This encodes CASSSRQNNSPLHF.